This record concerns one TCR beta chain sequence. Its antigen is undetermined. This sample is drawn from a study of CD4 T cells in relation to SARS-CoV-2 and coronaviruses. The study, taken as a whole, reports: In 55% to 75% of donors, memory CD4+ clonotypes crossrecognized SARS-CoV-2 and at least one common cold coronavirus spike. According to naive versus memory sequencing, detected responses are memory recall, not newly primed.

The unexposed donors gave CD4+ T cells in about 2011-2018, prior to COVID-19. Assay: immunoSEQ multiplex PCR; the TCRdb copy retains only in-frame clones and omits some. The table has approximately 59,000 clones, 87% seen once. Germline V gene data show CDR1 as SGHNT and CDR2 as YYREEE (reference sequence). V was pared by 3 bases and J by 4 bases, with 4 bases of the junction left unmatched. The CDR3 loop spans 14 amino acids. The receptor was isolated from a human donor in good health. The chain carries TRBV5-4 and TRBJ2-3; 8 bases line up with TRBD1. Material: memory CD4+ T cells from PBMCs. CDR3 nucleotide sequence: TGTGCCAGCAGCTGGAGGACAGGGCCAGATACGCAGTATTTT. It encodes CASSWRTGPDTQYF.